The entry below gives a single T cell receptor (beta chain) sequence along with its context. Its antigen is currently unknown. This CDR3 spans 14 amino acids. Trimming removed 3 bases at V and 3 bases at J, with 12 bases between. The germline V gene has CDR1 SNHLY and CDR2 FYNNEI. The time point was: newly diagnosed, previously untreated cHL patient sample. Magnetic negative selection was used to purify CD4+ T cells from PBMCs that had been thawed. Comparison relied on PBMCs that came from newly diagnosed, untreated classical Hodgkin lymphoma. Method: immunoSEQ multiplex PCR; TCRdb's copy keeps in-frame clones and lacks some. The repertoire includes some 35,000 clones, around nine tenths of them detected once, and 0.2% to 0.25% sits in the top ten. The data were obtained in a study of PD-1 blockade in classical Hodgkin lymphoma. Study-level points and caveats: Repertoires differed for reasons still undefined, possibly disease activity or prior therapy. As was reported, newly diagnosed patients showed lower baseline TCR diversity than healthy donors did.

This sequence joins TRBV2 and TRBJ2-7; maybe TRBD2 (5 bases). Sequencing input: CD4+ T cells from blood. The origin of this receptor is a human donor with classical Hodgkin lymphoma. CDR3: CASSDRRPVYEQYF. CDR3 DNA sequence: TGTGCCAGCAGTGACAGGAGGCCGGTCTACGAGCAGTACTTC.